This T cell receptor (beta chain) was profiled in a study of response to subunit inactivated influenza vaccine (dated by TCRdb to the late 2010s). About the investigation overall: Deep quantitative profiling of the T cell receptor repertoire was used in the study to follow responses to a trivalent subunit inactivated influenza vaccine. On the study overall, not on this receptor specifically: According to the authors, only a limited number of new T cells may be recruited by each seasonal influenza vaccination.

V is shortened by 5 bases, J by 3 bases, and the region joining them spans 14 bases. CDR1 is given as DFQATT and CDR2 as SNEGSKA, both from the germline V gene (reference sequence). From the cysteine up to the phenylalanine, the CDR3 has a length of 14 residues. The CDR3 DNA has 42 bases and is translated from base 1. The library was built by means of RT-PCR. TCRdb shows the sequencer as Illumina HiSeq 2500. TCRdb took the public reads, trimmed them with fastp at Q25, ran MiXCR for clone calling and kept in-frame beta chains. Each entry is one CDR3 protein sequence, shown with its most common DNA and genes. Here the sample has about 540,000 distinct CDR3 sequences; roughly 23% occur a single time. The top ten clonotypes cover about 3% of the sample. Comment on this clonotype: There is no known antigen for this receptor. Within one base of it there is no much larger clone, and no base qualities were kept.

The same data also went into a second study, on T cells expressing NK-cell markers. The second investigation adds: The TCR beta cDNA libraries were made using 5'RACE template switching, a step that added both a universal primer site and unique molecular identifiers. In sorted CD3+CD56+NKG2C+, CD3+CD56+NKG2C- and CD3+CD56-NKG2C+ T-cell subsets from 7 or 8 donors, TCR beta-chain repertoires were profiled. Of the eight sequenced donors, seven were found to be HCMV-seropositive and one was found to be HCMV-seronegative. To restrict sorting to alphabetaTCR-expressing T cells, an anti-gammadeltaTCR antibody was added in several experiments. In several donors, the dominant CD3+CD56+NKG2C+ clonotypes ranked among the top 10 CD8+ clonotypes, making up roughly 1.0-8% of CD8+ T cells. Those dominant clonotypes were again the most abundant among CD3+CD56-NKG2C+ cells in a few donors, at roughly 25-60.1%. Whether the expanded NKG2C-expressing T cell clones were specific for HCMV antigens remained unclear. The eight sequenced donors were randomly selected healthy volunteers, three men and five women. A commercial ELISA kit detecting HCMV-specific IgG in serum was used to determine HCMV serostatus. Peripheral blood mononuclear cells were isolated from blood by Ficoll density gradient centrifugation. Using Miltenyi isolation kits, CD4+ and CD8+ T cells were isolated from PBMC through magnetic immunoseparation. cDNA synthesis was primed from the TCR beta constant segment and was followed by two successive PCR amplification steps. Sequencing of the libraries produced 2 x 150 bp reads on Illumina HiSeq 2000/2500, MiSeq or NextSeq. MIGEC was used to demultiplex reads and group the reads by UMI, and MiTCR was used to assemble and quantify clonotypes. Only TCR cDNA sequences supported by at least two reads were kept to exclude erroneous sequences. Downstream repertoire analysis used the tcR package, and clonotypes were matched across fractions by CDR3 nucleotide sequence plus V segment. VDJmatch was used to annotate antigen specificity against VDJdb, with one amino acid substitution in CDR3 permitted.

The rearrangement joined TRBV20-1 to TRBJ2-1; perhaps TRBD2 is the D gene, with 6 bases matching. Sample: CD4+ T cells sorted from PBMCs, taken 12 days after vaccination. This sequence was found in a man aged 50 or older who received an inactivated influenza vaccine. Donor details come from another sample of the same person, matched by shared clones. The DNA sequence follows: TGCAGTGCTCTCCTCGGGGGAGTCTACAATGAGCAGTTCTTC. Its translation reads: CSALLGGVYNEQFF.